A single sample is the source of the 12 T cell receptor beta chains below, sequenced in a study of T-cell memory formation after mild COVID-19. TCRdb re-called the 5' RACE reads through MiXCR, storing one row per CDR3 protein. Among 390,000 or so distinct CDR3 sequences, 15% to 20% were seen once, and the ten largest hold 20% to 25%. The sequencing input was PBMCs or a T cell subset sorted from them (not recorded which). All receptors derive from a man aged 18 to 30 who had mild COVID-19 (a few samples of this study predate the infection). Cell type and time point are not known.

This clonotype was seen a handful of times. The chain recombines TRBV20-1 with TRBJ2-1, with 7 bases identical to TRBD1. CDR1 is DFQATT, CDR2 SNEGSKA, per germline (reference sequence). V lost 0 bases to trimming and J lost 8 bases; unmatched junction nucleotides: 13. This CDR3 region has 16 residues. The CDR3 reads CSARDPLRGLRYEQFF. CDR3 in DNA: TGCAGTGCTAGAGATCCGCTGAGGGGGCTAAGGTATGAGCAGTTCTTC.

DNA of the CDR3: TGCAGTGCTAGAGATTGGGTGACAGGGACGATATATGGCTACACCTTC. It yields the protein CSARDWVTGTIYGYTF. The chain employs TRBV20-1 and TRBJ1-2; TRBD1 matches at 7 bases. CDR3 length: 16 residues. Germline CDR1 reads DFQATT; CDR2 reads SNEGSKA (reference sequence). J gave up 5 bases and V 0 bases, and 12 bases lay outside the gene matches.

The chain carries TRBV5-6 and TRBJ2-3; possible D gene TRBD1, 6 bases. CDR3 length: 13 amino acids. V was shortened by 4 bases and J by 4 bases, with 10 bases between the two germline ends. CDR1 and CDR2 from the germline V gene are SGHDT and YYEEEE. The CDR3 coding sequence is TGTGCCAGCAGCCGAAACAGGGCAGATACGCAGTATTTT. The encoded protein is CASSRNRADTQYF.

Only a few counts were recorded for this clonotype. This chain connects TRBV20-1 to TRBJ2-3; no clear D. Germline assignment: CDR1 DFQATT and CDR2 SNEGSKA (reference sequence). Trimming stripped 0 bases from V and 8 bases from J, with 15 bases between. The CDR3 is 14 amino acids. CDR3 loop: CSARDRDPRATQYF. Written as DNA, the CDR3 is TGCAGTGCTAGAGATCGTGACCCCCGGGCTACGCAGTATTTT.

This clonotype appeared a few times. The chain uses TRBV20-1 and TRBJ2-1; TRBD1 agrees at 7 bases. J was trimmed by 1 base and V by 6 bases; bases with no gene match: 12. Germline V CDR1 and CDR2: DFQATT, SNEGSKA (reference sequence). This CDR3 is 16 amino acids long. This chain's CDR3 is CSARIPGGLSYNEQFF. The DNA of the CDR3 is TGCAGTGCCCGAATCCCAGGGGGTTTATCCTACAATGAGCAGTTCTTC.

This clonotype was observed a few times. V gene TRBV6-2 or TRBV6-3 combines with J gene TRBJ1-2; a possible D gene is TRBD1 (6 bases). Trimming left V 0 bases short and J 4 bases short, with 12 bases between. CDR3 length equals 15 residues. The V gene's germline CDR1 is MNHEY and CDR2 SVGEGT. The chain's CDR3 is CASSYSVRGSYGYTF. The CDR3 nucleotides read TGTGCCAGCAGTTACTCGGTCAGGGGAAGCTATGGCTACACCTTC.

V usage is TRBV10-3 and J usage is TRBJ2-1, with a weak D call TRBD1 (5 bases). Germline V CDR1 and CDR2: ENHRY, SYGVKD. The CDR3 extends over 14 amino acids. With 3 bases removed from V and 6 bases from J, the gap between germline ends came to 12 bases. The CDR3 nucleotides are TGTGCCATCAGTGAACAGTCTGGGGCCAATGAGCAGTTCTTC. This gives the protein CAISEQSGANEQFF.

This clonotype came up a few times. The chain uses TRBV7-8 and TRBJ1-2; weak D call: TRBD1 (5 bases). Germline V gives CDR1 SGHVS, CDR2 FQNEAQ. The V gene lost 3 bases and the J gene lost 4 bases, with 9 bases spanning the gap. The CDR3 length is 13 residues. As DNA, the CDR3 is TGTGCCAGCAGCTTCTCTAGGGGCTATGGCTACACCTTC. Its translation is CASSFSRGYGYTF. The complete variable domain, with remaining parts taken from reference TRBV7-8 and TRBJ1-2, reads GAGVSQSPRYKVAKRGQDVALRCDPISGHVSLFWYQQALGQGPEFLTYFQNEAQLDKSGLPSDRFFAERPEGSVSTLKIQRTQQEDSAVYLCASSFSRGYGYTFGSGTRLTVV.

This clonotype was observed a handful of times. The chain uses TRBV7-2 and TRBJ1-6, with D tentatively TRBD1 (6 bases). Germline CDR1 and CDR2: SGHTA and FQGNSA. V lost 4 bases to trimming and J lost 3 bases, with 10 bases between them. This CDR3 has 15 amino acids. CDR3 in DNA: TGTGCCAGCAGCTCCAGGACAGTCTATAATTCACCCCTCCACTTT. This codes for CASSSRTVYNSPLHF.

This clonotype was recorded a few times. The chain has TRBV3-1 and TRBJ1-6, with D perhaps matching TRBD1 (6 bases). Trimming cost V 6 bases and J 7 bases, with 13 bases left between them. Per the germline V gene, CDR1 is LGHDT and CDR2 is YNNKEL (reference sequence). This CDR3 comprises 14 residues. Here the CDR3 reads CASSYQGKNSPLHF. CDR3 in DNA: TGTGCCAGCAGTTATCAGGGGAAGAATTCACCCCTCCACTTT.

The chain has TRBV5-1 and TRBJ2-3; 7 bases map to TRBD2. Looked up from germline, CDR1 is SGHRS and CDR2 is YFSETQ. The junction had 13 bases not matched to a gene; V was cut back by 7 bases and J by 5 bases. The CDR3 has 15 residues. CDR3 loop: CASLPGSGTRDTQYF. The CDR3 coding sequence is TGCGCCAGCCTCCCCGGGAGCGGGACCCGAGATACGCAGTATTTT.

This clonotype was recorded a few times. The V call is TRBV5-6, the J call TRBJ1-1; D is uncertain. Germline V gene data show CDR1 as SGHDT and CDR2 as YYEEEE. V was pared by 6 bases and J by 3 bases, with 12 bases between. This CDR3 has 13 amino acids. The CDR3 spells CASTRPLDTEAFF. The DNA of the CDR3 is TGTGCCAGCACTCGTCCTTTGGACACTGAAGCTTTCTTT.